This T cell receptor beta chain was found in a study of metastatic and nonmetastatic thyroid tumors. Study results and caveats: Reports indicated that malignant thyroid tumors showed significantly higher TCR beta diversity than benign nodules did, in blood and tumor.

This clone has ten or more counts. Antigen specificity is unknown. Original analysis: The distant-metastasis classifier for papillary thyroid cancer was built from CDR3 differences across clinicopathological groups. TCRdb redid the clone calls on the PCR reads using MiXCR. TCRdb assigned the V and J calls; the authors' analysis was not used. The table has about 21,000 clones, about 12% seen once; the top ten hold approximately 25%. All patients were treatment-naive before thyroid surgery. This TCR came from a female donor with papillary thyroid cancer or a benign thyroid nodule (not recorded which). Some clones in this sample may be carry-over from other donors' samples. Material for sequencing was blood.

The CDR3, as DNA: TGCAGTGCTACCGGAGGGAGCGGAGGATCTTACAATGAGCAGTTCTTC. It specifies CSATGGSGGSYNEQFF. The rearrangement uses TRBV20-1 and TRBJ2-1; D perhaps matches TRBD2 (6 bases). This CDR3 has 16 residues. Trimming removed 4 bases from V and 4 bases from J, with 20 bases in between. The germline CDR1 and CDR2 sequences are DFQATT and SNEGSKA (reference sequence).